One TCR beta chain is described in this entry. Its antigen is unknown. Each CDR3 protein is one row after TCRdb ran MiXCR on the reads. This table holds some 920,000 distinct CDR3 sequences, approximately 31% found once. This CDR3 has 16 amino acids. Trimming removed 5 bases from V and 3 bases from J; junction bases left unmatched: 9. Germline V gene sequence: CDR1 LNHDA, CDR2 SQIVND (reference sequence). This specimen belongs to a study of T cell repertoires in cytomegalovirus infection. Whole-study context: It was recently identified HLA-C-restricted and well-studied HLA-B-restricted CMV epitopes that the study used.

Findings of the study overall: There were HLA-C-restricted CMV-specific TCR beta clonotypes dominating the ex vivo response.

The clonotype was recovered from a human donor in good health (CMV status not recorded). Some clones in this sample may be carry-over from other donors' samples. The chain has TRBV19 and TRBJ2-7, with 11 positions matching TRBD1. The sequencing used cultured CD8+ T cells from PBMCs, collected from culture after CMV antigen stimulation. The CDR3, as DNA: TGTGCCAGTAGTCTGCTTTCCGGGACAGGGGGCTACGAGCAGTACTTC. Its protein is CASSLLSGTGGYEQYF. The whole variable domain, remainder taken from reference TRBV19 and TRBJ2-7, is DGGITQSPKYLFRKEGQNVTLSCEQNLNHDAMYWYRQDPGQGLRLIYYSQIVNDFQKGDIAEGYSVSREKKESFPLTVTSAQKNPTAFYLCASSLLSGTGGYEQYFGPGTRLTVT.